This record concerns one T cell receptor (beta chain) sequence. Its specificity is unknown. The sample originates from a study of CXCR3-negative and CXCR3-positive naive CD8 T cells. Findings and limits, study-wide: Partly lower CXCR3 expression followed cryopreservation, and most assays relied on fresh PBMCs.

The CDR3 runs 16 residues. CDR1 is MNHNS, CDR2 SASEGT, per germline. With UMI labels, 5' RACE was used to prepare the TRB cDNA libraries. TCRdb reanalyzed the 5' RACE reads and collapses them to one entry per CDR3 protein, without DNA. This listing includes some 67,000 distinct CDR3 sequences. The clonotype comes from a human donor in good health. Some clones in this sample may be carry-over from other donors' samples. The sequenced material came from naive CXCR3- CD8+ T cells from blood. Subset: CD45RO-CCR7+CD27+CD95- naive CD8+ T cells lacking CXCR3 (TNR3-). The genes are TRBV6-1 and TRBJ2-2; TCRdb's D call of TRBD1 is untestable without DNA. CDR3 protein: CASSQDRAANTGELFF.